This T cell receptor beta chain was identified in a study of blood T cells in healthy people across ages. Study-wide findings and caveats: Significant beta diversity loss was already apparent by age roughly 43, declining roughly linearly.

Worth noting for this clonotype: Its antigen is not identified.

It was with a sample-barcoded 5' primer and a J-beta primer mix that a second PCR of roughly 7 to 12 cycles was run. TCRdb redid the calling of the 5' RACE reads with MiXCR, one entry per CDR3 protein. The table shows over 1.5 million distinct CDR3 sequences, with around 50% occurring only once. The receptor comes from a woman between 40 and 50 years old in good health. Sequencing was done on a sample of blood.

The CDR3 sequence: CSAFPGGRQETQYF. The CDR3 nucleotides read TGCAGTGCTTTTCCAGGGGGCCGGCAAGAGACCCAGTACTTC. The chain couples TRBV20-1 to TRBJ2-5; 8 bases map to TRBD1. The CDR3 totals 14 residues. V was pared by 5 bases and J by 2 bases, with 7 bases of the junction left unmatched. Germline CDR1 and CDR2: DFQATT and SNEGSKA (reference sequence).